Detailed here is one T cell receptor beta chain. Its antigen remains unknown. The entry originates in a study of cytomegalovirus exposure and HLA in healthy donors. The V segment lost 4 bases and the J segment 5 bases; nucleotides outside the gene matches: 10. Per the germline V gene, CDR1 is LGHNA and CDR2 is YSLEER. This CDR3 comprises 16 residues. A multiplex PCR was run with 60 Vbeta primers and 13 Jbeta primers. Assay used: immunoSEQ multiplex PCR; TCRdb lists only in-frame clones, some missing. The sample records roughly 180,000 clones, approximately 80% being singletons. Study-level results: Because they were indistinguishable, some V segments, including TRBV6-2 and TRBV6-3, were excluded. Per a later analysis, HLA-associated TCR beta chains showed more clonal expansion than other, equally common TCR beta chains. Previous analysis showed most TCR beta V segments were productive about 87% or about 30% of the time.

Specimen: PBMCs. This sequence originates from a man younger than 30 in good health and CMV-seronegative. V is TRBV4-3 and J is TRBJ2-1; 8 bases agree with TRBD2. CDR3 nucleotide sequence: TGCGCCAGCAGCCCCAGAGCGGGGGTTAGGGACAATGAGCAGTTCTTC. Translated: CASSPRAGVRDNEQFF.